These 5 T cell receptor beta chains were sequenced from one sample in a study of blood T cells in healthy people across ages. Next came a second PCR, run for roughly 7 to 12 cycles, which used a sample-barcoded 5' primer along with a J-beta primer mix. TCRdb independently ran MiXCR on the 5' RACE reads; one entry per CDR3 protein. Among over 600,000 distinct CDR3 sequences, around 50% were seen once, and the ten largest hold approximately 24%. The material sequenced was blood. These receptors were obtained from a man aged 40-49 years in good health.

The V and J genes are TRBV9 and TRBJ2-5; 11 bases line up with TRBD1. Trimming at V came to 3 bases and at J to 2 bases, leaving 18 bases not matched to a gene. Germline-derived CDR1 and CDR2 are SGDLS and YYNGEE. The CDR3 sequence is 20 residues long. The CDR3 region is CASSAKDRGRILTPQETQYF. The CDR3 DNA reads TGTGCCAGCAGCGCAAAGGACAGGGGGCGAATTCTTACGCCACAAGAGACCCAGTACTTC.

This clonotype was detected only a few times. The chain uses TRBV5-1 and TRBJ2-7, with D perhaps matching TRBD1 (5 bases). Trimming took 2 bases from V and 5 from J, leaving 20 bases between them. CDR3 length: 16 amino acids. Germline-derived CDR1 and CDR2 are SGHRS and YFSETQ. In nucleotides, the CDR3 is TGCGCCAGCAGCTTTGGGGCCACAGGAAATAGGCACGAGCAGTACTTC. Its protein product is CASSFGATGNRHEQYF. Using reference TRBV5-1 and TRBJ2-7 for the parts outside the CDR3, the full variable domain is KAGVTQTPRYLIKTRGQQVTLSCSPISGHRSVSWYQQTPGQGLQFLFEYFSETQRNKGNFPGRFSGRQFSNSRSEMNVSTLELGDSALYLCASSFGATGNRHEQYFGPGTRLTVT.

The chain is built from TRBV11-3 and TRBJ2-1; D possibly corresponds to TRBD1 (6 bases). Between the trimmed V and J ends, which lost 2 bases and 8 bases, there was a span of 13 bases. CDR1 SGHNT and CDR2 YENEEA come from the germline V gene. The CDR3 runs 14 residues. The CDR3 sequence: CASSLTTGPHEQFF. The CDR3 DNA sequence: TGTGCCAGCAGCTTAACAACAGGGCCCCATGAGCAGTTCTTC.

This chain links TRBV6-2 or TRBV6-3 with TRBJ1-2; D is possibly TRBD1 (5 bases). The CDR3 is made up of 14 amino acids. CDR1 MNHEY and CDR2 SVGEGT come from the germline V gene. With 2 bases removed from V and 8 bases from J, the gap between germline ends came to 15 bases. The CDR3 here is CASSYDSGPGGYTF. The DNA for the CDR3 is TGTGCCAGCAGTTACGATTCGGGGCCTGGCGGCTACACCTTC.

The chain recombines TRBV5-1 with TRBJ2-5, with D uncertain. In germline, CDR1 is SGHRS, CDR2 YFSETQ. This CDR3 is built from 15 residues. The V end was cut by 5 bases, the J end by 4 bases, with 18 bases between. The CDR3 nucleotides are TGCGCCAGCAGGACGACTGTAAATAGGGCAGAGACCCAGTACTTC. Protein: CASRTTVNRAETQYF.